The rows below give T cell receptor beta chains drawn from one sample of a study of Ad26.COV2.S vaccination and SARS-CoV-2 variants. The method was immunoSEQ multiplex PCR; TCRdb's version includes in-frame clones alone and lacks a portion of them. There are fewer than 400,000 clones in the sample; around four fifths occur only once, and 2.1% lies in the top ten. Sequenced material: peripheral blood, taken in a trial of Ad26.COV2.S vaccine versus placebo. The receptors here all came from a person aged 18-60 years who received the Ad26.COV2.S COVID-19 vaccine or a placebo. Both conserved end residues are part of each CDR3. D genes are given only for firm matches. Only some rows state a clone size, as once, few, many or a class for expanded clones.

>TRBJ1-3|NA|NA|TRBV11-3
TGTGCCAGCAGCTTAATCGAAGCATCTGGAAACACCATATATTTT
CASSLIEASGNTIYF
>TRBJ2-4|NA|TRBD1|TRBV6-6
TGTGCCAGCAGACCAGGACAGGGGGCAAGGTGGAACATTCAGTACTTC
CASRPGQGARWNIQYF
>TRBJ1-1|once|TRBD1|TRBV28
TGTGCCAGCAGTTTAGACAGGGTGGGGGTCACTGAAGCTTTCTTT
CASSLDRVGVTEAFF
>TRBJ2-2|NA|TRBD1|TRBV10-3
TGTGCCATCAGTTCAGGACAGGGACCGGGCACCGGGGAGCTGTTTTTT
CAISSGQGPGTGELFF
>TRBJ1-2|NA|NA|TRBV3-1/TRBV3-2
TGTGCCAGCAGCCAAGATGGGCCTCCATCTAGCTATGGCTACACCTTC
CASSQDGPPSSYGYTF
>TRBJ1-2|NA|TRBD1|TRBV19
TGTGCCAGTAGTAGACTTATCGGGACAGCGGGTGGCTACACCTTC
CASSRLIGTAGGYTF
>TRBJ1-2|NA|TRBD1|TRBV27
TGTGCCAGCAGTTTCTCGACAGGGATGTATGGCTACACCTTC
CASSFSTGMYGYTF
>TRBJ1-1|NA|TRBD1|TRBV5-1
TGCGCCAGCAGTTCGGGACAGGGCATAATGAACACTGAAGCTTTCTTT
CASSSGQGIMNTEAFF
>TRBJ2-7|NA|NA|TRBV28
TGTGCCAGCAGTCCCACAGCCTACGAGCAGTACTTC
CASSPTAYEQYF
>TRBJ1-2|NA|NA|TRBV30
TGTGCCCGACAGACCGATATCTATGGCTACACCTTC
CARQTDIYGYTF
>TRBJ1-1|NA|NA|TRBV30
TGTGCCTGGAGTCCACAAGGGGGGGTGGCTTTCTTT
CAWSPQGGVAFF
>TRBJ2-1|NA|NA|TRBV5-4
TGTGCCAGCAGCCAAGGTGGCCTTTCCGGCTCCTACAATGAGCAGTTCTTC
CASSQGGLSGSYNEQFF
>TRBJ1-4|NA|NA|TRBV14
TGTGCCAGCAGCCAAGAAAGGCCAGGGGTACGCGAAAAACTGTTTTTT
CASSQERPGVREKLFF
>TRBJ2-7|NA|NA|TRBV5-5
TGTGCCAGCAGCTTGCTAGCGTCCTACGAGCAGTACTTC
CASSLLASYEQYF